The present T cell receptor (beta chain) was sequenced within a study of Ad26.COV2.S vaccination and SARS-CoV-2 variants. CDR3 length: 14 residues. Per the germline V gene, CDR1 is SEHNR and CDR2 is FQNEAQ (reference sequence). V gave up 4 bases and J gave up 0 bases, with 10 bases separating them. Study-level findings and limits: Vaccinees showed greater spike-specific TCR breadth than placebo recipients.

Treatment here: about 20 received Ad26.COV2.S at low or high dose, single or two shots; about 5 received placebo; per-sample allocation not given. The study sampled participants on day 63 after the first vaccine or placebo injection. Adults aged 18-55 years in Boston included the donor. With regard to this clone: Antigen unknown. Other DNA sequences in the same sample also yield this CDR3.

Generated by immunoSEQ multiplex PCR, the TCRdb table keeps only in-frame clones and is missing some. The repertoire holds about 250,000 clones, with 70% to 90% as singletons. The chain couples TRBV7-9 to TRBJ2-7; TRBD1 is a possible D gene (5 bases). This specimen was peripheral blood, taken in a trial of Ad26.COV2.S vaccine versus placebo. The source is a person between 18 and 59 years old who received the Ad26.COV2.S COVID-19 vaccine or a placebo. For the CDR3, the DNA is TGTGCCAGCAGCTCAACGACAGTCTCCTACGAGCAGTACTTC. It codes for CASSSTTVSYEQYF.